The 4 T cell receptor beta chains below all came from one sample that was sequenced in a study of neurological immune-mediated disorders. TCRdb passed the 5' RACE reads through MiXCR, listing each CDR3 protein once. The table includes tens of thousands of distinct CDR3 sequences, 3.5% to 4% detected once. The sample comprised CD4+ T cells from blood. The receptors stem from a woman in her thirties or forties with multiple sclerosis.

This clonotype appeared many times. The chain has TRBV12-3 or TRBV12-4 and TRBJ2-1; weak D call: TRBD1 (5 bases). The CDR3 sequence is 15 residues long. Trimming removed 6 bases from V and 0 bases from J, with 12 bases in between. The CDR3 sequence is CASRPGHNSYNEQFF. In DNA, the CDR3 is TGTGCCAGCAGGCCAGGACATAACTCCTACAATGAGCAGTTCTTC.

This clonotype was seen many times. The chain carries TRBV29-1 and TRBJ2-3, with D hard to call. The CDR3 consists of 13 residues. The ends were cut back, 6 bases at V and 4 bases at J, with 14 bases in the middle. Germline assignment: CDR1 SQVTM and CDR2 ANQGSEA. The CDR3 is CSVWLPIADTQYF. The DNA for the CDR3 is TGCAGCGTCTGGCTGCCCATCGCAGATACGCAGTATTTT.

The table lists this clonotype with many counts. The chain couples TRBV20-1 to TRBJ1-5; D may be TRBD1 (5 bases). This CDR3 comprises 14 residues. Deletions cut 3 bases from V and 2 bases from J, with 11 bases between. CDR1 is DFQATT and CDR2 is SNEGSKA in the germline V gene (reference sequence). The CDR3 is CSARGGSGNQPQHF. CDR3 DNA: TGCAGTGCTAGGGGGGGTAGTGGCAATCAGCCCCAGCATTTT.

This clonotype was seen ten or more times. The chain couples TRBV15 to TRBJ1-3; 7 positions agree with TRBD1. Germline CDR1 is LNHNV and CDR2 is YYDKDF (reference sequence). The CDR3 sequence is 16 residues long. V trimming: 5 bases; J trimming: 0 bases; junction bases outside the gene matches: 7. CDR3 residues: CATSGIGTASGNTIYF. The CDR3 DNA sequence: TGTGCCACCAGCGGAATCGGGACAGCCTCTGGAAACACCATATATTTT.